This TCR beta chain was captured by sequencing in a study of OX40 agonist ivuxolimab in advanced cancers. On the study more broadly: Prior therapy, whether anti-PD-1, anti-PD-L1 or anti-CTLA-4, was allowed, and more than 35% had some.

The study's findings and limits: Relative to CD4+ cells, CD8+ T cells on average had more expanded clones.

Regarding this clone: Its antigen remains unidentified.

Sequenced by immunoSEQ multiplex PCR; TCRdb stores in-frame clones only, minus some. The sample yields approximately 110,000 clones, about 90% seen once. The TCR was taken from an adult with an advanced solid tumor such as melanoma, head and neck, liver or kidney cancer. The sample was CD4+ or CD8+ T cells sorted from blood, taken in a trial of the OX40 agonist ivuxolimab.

The CDR3 nucleotides are TGTGCCAGTAGTATTCCGGGCCGTTGGACTGAAGCTTTCTTT. It yields the protein CASSIPGRWTEAFF. The V call is TRBV19, the J call TRBJ1-1, with D unresolved. Germline V gene data show CDR1 as LNHDA and CDR2 as SQIVND (reference sequence). The CDR3 totals 14 residues. V lost 3 bases, J lost 5 bases, and 13 bases lay in between.